Given below is one TCR beta chain in context. The CDR3 runs 15 residues. Germline V gene lookup returns CDR1 MNHEY and CDR2 SVGAGI. The trim removed 6 bases at V and 8 bases at J, leaving 9 bases unmatched. This sample is drawn from a study of blood T cell repertoires in COVID-19. Clones were sequenced by immunoSEQ multiplex PCR, and TCRdb holds only the in-frame ones, with some missing. The data show roughly 120,000 clones, with 76% seen just once and less than 4% held by the top ten. The sequenced sample was peripheral blood. The sequence was obtained from a woman aged 80 or over with acute or convalescent COVID-19. The chain couples TRBV6-5 to TRBJ2-1, with TRBD1 matching over 11 bases. The CDR3: CASSPVDRGLDEQFF. CDR3 coding DNA: TGTGCCAGCAGCCCCGTGGACAGGGGGCTGGATGAGCAGTTCTTC.